Listed below are T cell receptor beta chains from one sample, sequenced in a study of blood T cells in healthy people across ages. TCRdb re-derived calls from the 5' RACE reads in MiXCR, one entry per CDR3 protein. This sample has hundreds of thousands of distinct CDR3 sequences, with approximately 40% found just once. The sample taken for sequencing was blood. These receptors were taken from a man older than 75 in good health. The CDR3 runs from the conserved cysteine through the conserved F or W. Fields, in order: clone size, D gene, V gene, J gene, CDR3 DNA, CDR3 protein. The D gene is left open where the match is weak. For some rows the clone size is stated as once, few or many, or as a class when expanded; others skip it.

>.|TRBD2|TRBV7-2|TRBJ2-5
TGTGCCAGCAACCCTGGGACTAGCGAGAGGGACATCGAGACCCAGTACTTC
CASNPGTSERDIETQYF
>.|TRBD1|TRBV20-1|TRBJ2-1
TGCAGTGCGAGTCCGGGACAGCTGGACCCCAATGAGCAGTTCTTC
CSASPGQLDPNEQFF
>.|TRBD2|TRBV7-2|TRBJ2-4
TGTGCCAGCAGCCAGACCGGGACTAGCGGGAGTCTTGGGAACATTCAGTACTTC
CASSQTGTSGSLGNIQYF
>.|.|TRBV6-2/TRBV6-3|TRBJ2-7
TGTGCCAGCAGCCAAGCCAGCAGTCGGTACTTC
CASSQASSRYF
>few|.|TRBV7-2|TRBJ1-2
TGTGCCAGCAGCTTAGTAGTGGGTGGCTACACCTTC
CASSLVVGGYTF
>.|.|TRBV7-2|TRBJ1-2
TGTGCCAGCAGCTTAGAGTCAGGTTACGATAACTATGGCTACACCTTC
CASSLESGYDNYGYTF
>.|TRBD1|TRBV7-8|TRBJ2-5
TGTGCCAGCAGCTTATGGTCCGGGACAGGGGGAGAGACCCAGTACTTC
CASSLWSGTGGETQYF
>.|TRBD2|TRBV12-3/TRBV12-4|TRBJ2-5
TGTGCCAGCAGTTTAGAACTAGCGGGAGCCCTATTCGGGGAGACCCAGTACTTC
CASSLELAGALFGETQYF
>few|.|TRBV7-2|TRBJ2-3
TGTGCCAGCAGCTTAAATTTGGGTGTAATCTCAGATACGCAGTATTTT
CASSLNLGVISDTQYF
>.|TRBD1|TRBV3-1|TRBJ1-4
TGTGCCAGCAGCCAAGATTTGGATTCGGGACAGAATTACCGAAAACTGTTTTTT
CASSQDLDSGQNYRKLFF
>.|TRBD1|TRBV30|TRBJ1-5
TGTGCCTGGAGTCAGGACAGGGAGAGCTGGCATTTT
CAWSQDRESWHF
>few|TRBD2|TRBV4-3|TRBJ2-7
TGCGCCAGCAGCCAAGGTGAAACTAGCGGCACCTACGAGCAGTACTTC
CASSQGETSGTYEQYF
>.|.|TRBV7-2|TRBJ1-2
TGTGCCAGCAGCTTAAATAATTTCCTAGGCGGCTACACCTTC
CASSLNNFLGGYTF
>.|.|TRBV20-1|TRBJ2-3
TGCAGTGCGCAACTAGGGGCAGATACGCAGTATTTT
CSAQLGADTQYF
>few|.|TRBV6-5|TRBJ2-5
TGTGCCAGCAGTTACCAGACAGGAAAGAAAGAGACCCAGTACTTC
CASSYQTGKKETQYF
>.|.|TRBV9|TRBJ2-1
TGTGCCAGCAGCGTTGAGGACAGGACTACTTACAATGAGCAGTTCTTC
CASSVEDRTTYNEQFF
>once|.|TRBV28|TRBJ1-2
TGTGCCAGCAGTTCCTACGCCAGGGTGACCTATGGCTACACCTTC
CASSSYARVTYGYTF
>few|.|TRBV5-1|TRBJ2-1
TGCGCCAGCAGCTTAGACGGGTATGAGCAGTTCTTC
CASSLDGYEQFF
>.|TRBD1|TRBV15|TRBJ1-1
TGTGCCACCAGCAGGGACAGGGGAGGTGAAGCTTTCTTT
CATSRDRGGEAFF
>.|.|TRBV15|TRBJ1-1
TGTGCCACCAGCATGACCACCTCAGGAAGTCTAACTTTCTTT
CATSMTTSGSLTFF
>.|.|TRBV20-1|TRBJ2-7
TGCAGTGCCATTCCATCAGGGAGATTTTACGAGCAGTACTTC
CSAIPSGRFYEQYF
>few|.|TRBV20-1|TRBJ1-2
TGCAGTGCTAGAGATGGGTTAGGAGCCAGAAGTATCTACACCTTC
CSARDGLGARSIYTF
>.|.|TRBV27|TRBJ1-4
TGTGCCAGCAGTTTCCGGGGACGAGAAAAACTGTTTTTT
CASSFRGREKLFF
>once|TRBD1|TRBV12-3/TRBV12-4|TRBJ2-3
TGTGCCAGCAGCCACCGAGGGGGACAGGGCGCCGGTACGCAGTATTTT
CASSHRGGQGAGTQYF
>.|.|TRBV7-2|TRBJ1-2
TGTGCCAGCACCCCTGGAGGGCGTAGCTATGGCTACATCTTC
CASTPGGRSYGYIF
>.|.|TRBV5-6|TRBJ2-3
TGTGCCAGCAGCTTGTTAGCGATAGTGACAGATACGCAGTATTTT
CASSLLAIVTDTQYF
>.|.|TRBV7-9|TRBJ2-7
TGTGCCAGCAGCCACACCCCCTACGAGCAGTACTTC
CASSHTPYEQYF
>.|TRBD2|TRBV20-1|TRBJ2-7
TGCAGTGCTAGGACGAGGGAGCGGGAGGGCCTGTACGAGCAGTACTTC
CSARTREREGLYEQYF
>.|TRBD1|TRBV7-2|TRBJ2-3
TGTGCCAGCAGCTCCCGGACAGGGGAATCAGATACGCAGTATTTT
CASSSRTGESDTQYF
>.|.|TRBV6-2/TRBV6-3|TRBJ1-5
TGTGCCAGCAGTTACTTGAGGGAGAATCAGCCCCAGCATTTT
CASSYLRENQPQHF
>many|.|TRBV9|TRBJ2-7
TGTGCCAGCAGCCAACGGGACGGGTCCGAGCAGTACTTC
CASSQRDGSEQYF
>.|.|TRBV12-3/TRBV12-4|TRBJ2-2
TGTGCCAGCAGTTTGTCCAGGTCGAACACCGGGGAGCTGTTTTTT
CASSLSRSNTGELFF